Listed below are T cell receptor beta chains from one sample, sequenced in a study of Graves' ophthalmopathy and Graves' hyperthyroidism. TCRdb re-derived calls from the multiplex PCR reads in MiXCR, one entry per CDR3 protein. The data contain hundreds of thousands of distinct CDR3 sequences, more than 20% of them singletons. Sequences were obtained from peripheral blood. Source of these receptors: a woman younger than 35 with stable Graves' hyperthyroidism. CDR3s include the opening cysteine and the closing phenylalanine or tryptophan. The order of the fields is clone size, V gene, J gene, D gene, CDR3 DNA, CDR3 protein. A D gene is named only where the DNA matches it firmly. A clone size is listed for some rows: how often the clone was seen (once, few, many), or a class if it is expanded.

clone size: many
V gene: TRBV24-1
J gene: TRBJ1-5
D gene: TRBD1
CDR3 DNA: TGTGCCACCAGTGATCCACGCGGACAGGGAGACAATCAGCCCCAGCATTTT
CDR3 protein: CATSDPRGQGDNQPQHF

clone size: many
V gene: TRBV28
J gene: TRBJ2-7
D gene: TRBD1
CDR3 DNA: TGTGCCAGCAGTGGAGACAGGGAAAGTTTGTTC
CDR3 protein: CASSGDRESLF

clone size: many
V gene: TRBV10-3
J gene: TRBJ2-7
D gene: NA
CDR3 DNA: TGTGCCATCAGCCAGGACTCCTCCTACGAGCAGTACTTC
CDR3 protein: CAISQDSSYEQYF

clone size: few
V gene: TRBV28
J gene: TRBJ2-4
D gene: NA
CDR3 DNA: TGTGCCAGCAGTTTCGCCGGGTTCCTAGCCAAAAACATTCAGTACTTC
CDR3 protein: CASSFAGFLAKNIQYF

clone size: NA
V gene: TRBV6-2/TRBV6-3
J gene: TRBJ2-5
D gene: TRBD2
CDR3 DNA: TGTGCCACCCGGGGACTAGCGATACGGCCCGTGGAGACCCAGTACTTC
CDR3 protein: CATRGLAIRPVETQYF

clone size: many
V gene: TRBV4-1
J gene: TRBJ2-7
D gene: TRBD2
CDR3 DNA: TGCGCCAGCAGCCAAGAGAGGCTAGCGGGAGGATACGAGCAGTACTTC
CDR3 protein: CASSQERLAGGYEQYF

clone size: many
V gene: TRBV7-3
J gene: TRBJ2-5
D gene: TRBD2
CDR3 DNA: TGTGCCAGCAGCTTAAATGCGCGGGAGGGCCGAGAGACCCAGTACTTC
CDR3 protein: CASSLNAREGRETQYF

clone size: NA
V gene: TRBV20-1
J gene: TRBJ2-7
D gene: TRBD2
CDR3 DNA: TGCAGTGCTAGCGGCAGGGGACTAGCGGGTTTCGAGCAGTACTTC
CDR3 protein: CSASGRGLAGFEQYF

clone size: few
V gene: TRBV29-1
J gene: TRBJ1-3
D gene: NA
CDR3 DNA: TGCAGCGTTTCGGGGGCTACGGGAAACACCATATATTTT
CDR3 protein: CSVSGATGNTIYF

clone size: many
V gene: TRBV7-2
J gene: TRBJ2-5
D gene: NA
CDR3 DNA: TGTGCCAGCAGTAAGGAAGAGACCCAGTACTTC
CDR3 protein: CASSKEETQYF

clone size: many
V gene: TRBV7-9
J gene: TRBJ2-7
D gene: TRBD2
CDR3 DNA: TGTGCCAGCAGCCTAGCGGGAGGACTCCACTACGAGCAGTACTTC
CDR3 protein: CASSLAGGLHYEQYF

clone size: many
V gene: TRBV27
J gene: TRBJ2-2
D gene: TRBD2
CDR3 DNA: TGTGCCAGCTTGGGACTAGCGGGAGTGACCGGGGAGCTGTTTTTT
CDR3 protein: CASLGLAGVTGELFF

clone size: many
V gene: TRBV6-2/TRBV6-3
J gene: TRBJ2-7
D gene: TRBD2
CDR3 DNA: TGTGCCAGCAGTAAAAGACTAGCCGCCTACGAGCAGTACTTC
CDR3 protein: CASSKRLAAYEQYF

clone size: NA
V gene: TRBV20-1
J gene: TRBJ2-5
D gene: NA
CDR3 DNA: TGCAGTGCTAGAGACCAGGGGACCTCAGAGATCCAGTACTTC
CDR3 protein: CSARDQGTSEIQYF

clone size: many
V gene: TRBV6-1
J gene: TRBJ2-7
D gene: NA
CDR3 DNA: TGTGCCAGCAGTGCCTATATGGGGGATATCTACGAGCAGTACTTC
CDR3 protein: CASSAYMGDIYEQYF

clone size: many
V gene: TRBV25-1
J gene: TRBJ1-1
D gene: NA
CDR3 DNA: TGTGCCAGCAGTGGGGGAGATATGAACACTGAAGCTTTCTTT
CDR3 protein: CASSGGDMNTEAFF

clone size: many
V gene: TRBV29-1
J gene: TRBJ1-1
D gene: NA
CDR3 DNA: TGCAGCGTCCGGGCAGGGAGGGACACTGAAGCTTTCTTT
CDR3 protein: CSVRAGRDTEAFF

clone size: many
V gene: TRBV7-9
J gene: TRBJ2-7
D gene: NA
CDR3 DNA: TGTGCCAGCAGCGCTATCCTCGGGACTGGGAGGCAGTACTTC
CDR3 protein: CASSAILGTGRQYF

clone size: NA
V gene: TRBV10-3
J gene: TRBJ1-1
D gene: NA
CDR3 DNA: TGTGCCATCAGTGGACGGAGTCAAACCGAAGCTTGCTTT
CDR3 protein: CAISGRSQTEACF

clone size: many
V gene: TRBV19
J gene: TRBJ1-5
D gene: TRBD1
CDR3 DNA: TGTGCCAGTAGTATAAACGACAGGGGCAATCAGCCCCAGCATTTT
CDR3 protein: CASSINDRGNQPQHF

clone size: NA
V gene: TRBV27
J gene: TRBJ1-1
D gene: NA
CDR3 DNA: TGTGCCAGCAGTTCCTTCCTGAACACTGAAGCTTTCTTT
CDR3 protein: CASSSFLNTEAFF

clone size: many
V gene: TRBV29-1
J gene: TRBJ2-7
D gene: NA
CDR3 DNA: TGCAGCGTTGAGTCTAGCTCCTACGAGCAGTACTTC
CDR3 protein: CSVESSSYEQYF

clone size: NA
V gene: TRBV15
J gene: TRBJ2-5
D gene: NA
CDR3 DNA: TGTGCCACCAGCAGAGATTGGGGGGAGGAAGAGACCCAGTACTTC
CDR3 protein: CATSRDWGEEETQYF

clone size: many
V gene: TRBV12-3/TRBV12-4
J gene: TRBJ1-2
D gene: TRBD1
CDR3 DNA: TGTGCCAGCAGTCGACAGGGATATGGCTACACCTTC
CDR3 protein: CASSRQGYGYTF

clone size: many
V gene: TRBV11-2
J gene: TRBJ2-5
D gene: NA
CDR3 DNA: TGTGCCAGCAGCCCGGGTGGGGCGGGACGGTTTGGAGAGACCCAGTACTTC
CDR3 protein: CASSPGGAGRFGETQYF

clone size: NA
V gene: TRBV2
J gene: TRBJ1-1
D gene: NA
CDR3 DNA: TGTGCCAGCGACCTGGGGGGGGGCACTGAAGCTTTCTTT
CDR3 protein: CASDLGGGTEAFF

clone size: NA
V gene: TRBV25-1
J gene: TRBJ2-7
D gene: TRBD1
CDR3 DNA: TGTGCCAGCAGTGAACGGACAGGGGCAGGGGAGCAGTACTTC
CDR3 protein: CASSERTGAGEQYF

clone size: NA
V gene: TRBV12-3/TRBV12-4
J gene: TRBJ1-5
D gene: TRBD1
CDR3 DNA: TGTGCCAGCAGCCCTGGACAGGTCCATAGCAATCAGCCCCAGCATTTT
CDR3 protein: CASSPGQVHSNQPQHF

clone size: NA
V gene: TRBV12-3/TRBV12-4
J gene: TRBJ1-1
D gene: NA
CDR3 DNA: TGTGCCAGCAGTGGGGCCCTTGGAGCTTTCTTT
CDR3 protein: CASSGALGAFF

clone size: many
V gene: TRBV29-1
J gene: TRBJ1-2
D gene: NA
CDR3 DNA: TGCAGCGTTAAAGCCATCTATGGCTACACCTTC
CDR3 protein: CSVKAIYGYTF

clone size: many
V gene: TRBV7-2
J gene: TRBJ2-6
D gene: NA
CDR3 DNA: TGTGCCAGCAGCGCCAGCTCTGGGGCCAACGTCCTGACTTTC
CDR3 protein: CASSASSGANVLTF

clone size: many
V gene: TRBV5-1
J gene: TRBJ2-7
D gene: NA
CDR3 DNA: TGCGCCAGCAGGGACTTTCCGGGGACCTACGAGCAGTACTTC
CDR3 protein: CASRDFPGTYEQYF

clone size: few
V gene: TRBV24-1
J gene: TRBJ2-2
D gene: TRBD1
CDR3 DNA: TGTGCCACCAGGGCACCGGGACAGGGAAATACCGGGGAGCTGTTTTTT
CDR3 protein: CATRAPGQGNTGELFF

clone size: NA
V gene: TRBV3-1
J gene: TRBJ2-5
D gene: NA
CDR3 DNA: TGTGCCAGCAGCCAGCAGGCAGCTCAAGAGACCCAGTACTTC
CDR3 protein: CASSQQAAQETQYF

clone size: many
V gene: TRBV28
J gene: TRBJ1-1
D gene: NA
CDR3 DNA: TGTGCCAGCGGACTAGAACAGCCAGTTGAAGCTTTCTTT
CDR3 protein: CASGLEQPVEAFF

clone size: NA
V gene: TRBV28
J gene: TRBJ1-1
D gene: NA
CDR3 DNA: TGTGCCAGCATCCGGGGGGGGAACACTGAAGCTTTCTTT
CDR3 protein: CASIRGGNTEAFF

clone size: many
V gene: TRBV7-2
J gene: TRBJ2-3
D gene: NA
CDR3 DNA: TGTGCCAGCAGCCTGCAGGACAGAGCCACAGATACGCAGTATTTT
CDR3 protein: CASSLQDRATDTQYF

clone size: many
V gene: TRBV18
J gene: TRBJ2-5
D gene: NA
CDR3 DNA: TGTGCCAGCTCACTCTTAGCCGGGACGCAAGAGACCCAGTACTTC
CDR3 protein: CASSLLAGTQETQYF

clone size: few
V gene: TRBV4-1
J gene: TRBJ2-7
D gene: NA
CDR3 DNA: TGCGCCAGCAGCCAAAATCAGGGAGGGGGCTACGAGCAGTACTTC
CDR3 protein: CASSQNQGGGYEQYF

clone size: many
V gene: TRBV19
J gene: TRBJ2-4
D gene: TRBD2
CDR3 DNA: TGTGCCAGTAGTACGGAGCGGGGGGGGACCATTCAGTACTTC
CDR3 protein: CASSTERGGTIQYF